The 9 T cell receptor beta chains in this list originate from one sample, sequenced in a study of identical twins. MiXCR, applied by TCRdb to the 5' RACE reads, yields one record per CDR3 protein. The sample includes 700,000 or so distinct CDR3 sequences, 8.6% of them seen just once. The same sample was also used in a study of yellow fever vaccine responses in identical twins.

The sequenced sample was PBMCs. The source is a woman aged 18-29 years in good health.

The chain uses TRBV6-5 and TRBJ2-2; possible D gene TRBD1, 5 bases. This CDR3 has 14 amino acids. CDR1 and CDR2 from the germline V gene are MNHEY and SVGAGI. The V gene lost 1 base and the J gene lost 7 bases, with 10 bases spanning the gap. The CDR3 spells CASSYLGQRGELFF. CDR3 nucleotide sequence: TGTGCCAGCAGTTACTTGGGGCAGCGCGGGGAGCTGTTTTTT.

CDR3: CASSQRGANGGATGEQFF. In nucleotides, the CDR3 is TGTGCCAGCAGCCAGAGGGGGGCCAACGGGGGGGCGACTGGTGAGCAGTTCTTC. J is TRBJ2-1 and V is TRBV4-2; 8 bases agree with TRBD2. CDR3 length: 18 residues. Germline CDR1 reads LGHNA; CDR2 reads YNFKEQ. The J segment lost 9 bases and the V segment lost 3 bases, leaving 19 bases of the junction unmatched.

This clonotype was counted ten times or more. The chain employs TRBV7-6 and TRBJ1-3, with no clear D. Germline CDR1 is SGHVS and CDR2 is FNYEAQ. V dropped 4 bases and J dropped 4 bases, with 17 bases sitting between them. CDR3 size: 16 residues. Here the CDR3 reads CASSSGPYEIGNTIYF. As DNA, the CDR3 is TGTGCCAGCAGCTCTGGGCCCTACGAAATCGGAAACACCATATATTTT.

The J gene is TRBJ2-5, the V gene TRBV7-9, with TRBD1 as a possible D gene (6 bases). The V end was cut by 3 bases, the J end by 0 bases, with 17 bases between. Germline V gene sequence: CDR1 SEHNR, CDR2 FQNEAQ (reference sequence). CDR3 length: 17 amino acids. CDR3 nucleotide sequence: TGTGCCAGCAGCTTCCCACAGGGTAGGATGTACCAAGAGACCCAGTACTTC. Its protein is CASSFPQGRMYQETQYF.

This clonotype was recorded at least ten times. The chain recombines TRBV6-5 with TRBJ2-4; D is unclear. Between the trimmed V and J ends, which lost 0 bases and 0 bases, there was a span of 3 bases. Per the germline V gene, CDR1 is MNHEY and CDR2 is SVGAGI. The CDR3 extends over 14 amino acids. The CDR3 protein is CASSYSGAKNIQYF. The DNA of the CDR3 is TGTGCCAGCAGTTACTCGGGAGCCAAAAACATTCAGTACTTC.

This clonotype was seen repeatedly, ten times or more. The V call is TRBV7-8, the J call TRBJ1-4; D is ambiguous. The CDR3 has 13 amino acids. Germline loops: CDR1 SGHVS, CDR2 FQNEAQ. V was cut by 5 bases and J by 10 bases, with 14 bases left in between. CDR3 DNA sequence: TGTGCCAGCAGCGAGAAGGGATCAGTAAAACTGTTTTTT. Translating it yields CASSEKGSVKLFF.

This clonotype was recorded a few times. The V call is TRBV20-1, the J call TRBJ1-2, with 10 positions matching TRBD1. The length of the CDR3 is 17 residues. CDR1 is DFQATT and CDR2 is SNEGSKA in the germline V gene (reference sequence). The V gene end was trimmed by 0 bases and the J gene end by 5 bases; junction bases not matched to a gene: 12. CDR3: CSARDNIRDRGSYGYTF. The CDR3 DNA sequence: TGCAGTGCTAGAGACAACATCCGGGACAGGGGCTCATATGGCTACACCTTC.

This sequence joins TRBV27 and TRBJ1-5; D is unresolved. The germline CDR1 and CDR2 sequences are MNHEY and SMNVEV (reference sequence). The CDR3 sequence is 14 residues long. V dropped 5 bases and J dropped 7 bases, with 15 bases sitting between them. The CDR3 region is CASSGRRGGQPQHF. In nucleotides, the CDR3 is TGTGCCAGCAGTGGCAGGCGGGGAGGACAGCCCCAGCATTTT.

Many counts were recorded for this clonotype. The chain joins TRBV5-1 to TRBJ2-2; TRBD2 aligns across 7 bases. Germline V CDR1 and CDR2: SGHRS, YFSETQ. This CDR3 spans 15 amino acids. V shed 0 bases, J shed 4 bases, and the junction held 3 bases outside the gene matches. CDR3 in DNA: TGCGCCAGCAGCTTGGCCGCGGGAGCCACCGGGGAGCTGTTTTTT. Amino acid sequence: CASSLAAGATGELFF.